The present T cell receptor (beta chain) was sequenced within a study of CD8 T cells in Susac syndrome. The RNA input was about 0.5 to 1 ug, and it was reverse transcribed with random hexamers. TCRdb used MiXCR to reprocess the immunoSEQ multiplex PCR reads, holding one entry per CDR3 protein. The sample yields some 260,000 distinct CDR3 sequences, just over 90% seen once. The germline gives CDR1 ENHRY, CDR2 SYGVKD. The CDR3 loop spans 13 amino acids. Trimming pared 7 bases from V and 2 bases from J, leaving 11 bases between. This TCR derives from a human donor with multiple sclerosis. The chain combines TRBV10-3 with TRBJ2-5; possibly TRBD1 for D (6 bases). Sequenced material: CD4+ T cells from PBMCs. CDR3 region: CAITGVLQETQYF. CDR3 coding DNA: TGTGCCATCACAGGGGTGCTACAAGAGACCCAGTACTTC.